These 25 T cell receptor beta chains were all obtained from the same sample, sequenced in a study of T-cell memory formation after mild COVID-19 (dated by TCRdb to the early 2020s). Receptor amplification or capture employed 5' RACE. The reads were generated on an Illumina NovaSeq 6000. TCRdb handled the public reads itself, with Q25 trimming in fastp and clone calling in MiXCR, and kept productive beta chains. Every CDR3 protein is listed once, alongside the most common genes and DNA of its rows. Within this sample are approximately 430,000 distinct CDR3 sequences, with around a quarter of them counted one time only. In total, the top ten clones hold approximately 14% of the sample. Sequencing was carried out using PBMCs or a T cell subset sorted from them (not recorded which). The receptors derive from an adult woman who had mild COVID-19 (a few samples of this study predate the infection). The sample titles of this study are shuffled in the database, so cell type and time point are left out; the donor was told from shared clones.

This clonotype was counted between two and nine times. V gene TRBV19 combines with J gene TRBJ2-5; 9 bases are a match to TRBD2. The CDR3 totals 17 residues. Looked up from germline, CDR1 is LNHDA and CDR2 is SQIVND (reference sequence). V trimming: 4 bases; J trimming: 2 bases; junction bases outside the gene matches: 11. CDR3 sequence (DNA): TGTGCCAGTAGTACAACCCGGGGTAGCGGGGGACAAGAGACCCAGTACTTC. Amino acids: CASSTTRGSGGQETQYF.

J is TRBJ2-1 and V is TRBV7-2; D remains ambiguous. V was cut by 5 bases and J by 3 bases, with 5 bases left in between. CDR1 SGHTA and CDR2 FQGNSA come from the germline V gene. CDR3 length: 12 amino acids. CDR3 bases: TGTGCCAGCAGCCCTTACTACAATGAGCAGTTCTTC. This encodes CASSPYYNEQFF.

There are a few counts of this clonotype. The chain joins TRBV24-1 to TRBJ1-1; tentatively, D is TRBD1 (6 bases). Germline lookup yields CDR1 KGHDR and CDR2 SFDVKD. Trimming left V 2 bases short and J 2 bases short, with 11 bases between. The CDR3 runs 15 residues. The CDR3 bases are TGTGCCACCAGTGATTCGACAGGTCGAAACACTGAAGCTTTCTTT. It specifies CATSDSTGRNTEAFF.

The V and J genes are TRBV6-5 and TRBJ1-2; TRBD1 matches at 10 bases. The germline gives CDR1 MNHEY, CDR2 SVGAGI. The J segment lost 5 bases and the V segment lost 0 bases, leaving 3 bases of the junction unmatched. CDR3 length: 15 residues. CDR3 protein: CASSYSTDRGYGYTF. CDR3 nucleotide sequence: TGTGCCAGCAGTTACTCTACGGACAGGGGGTATGGCTACACCTTC.

The chain joins TRBV7-2 to TRBJ1-1, with D maybe TRBD1 (6 bases). Germline-derived CDR1 and CDR2 are SGHTA and FQGNSA. This CDR3 has 15 amino acids. Deletions cut 5 bases from V and 5 bases from J, with 18 bases between. This CDR3 is CASSIPLGGGTEAFF. In DNA, the CDR3 is TGTGCCAGCAGCATCCCACTGGGGGGCGGTACTGAAGCTTTCTTT.

This clonotype was seen a few times. The chain joins TRBV5-1 to TRBJ2-7; the match to TRBD1 covers 8 bases. Germline V gives CDR1 SGHRS, CDR2 YFSETQ. The V segment lost 5 bases and the J segment 4 bases; nucleotides outside the gene matches: 8. CDR3 length: 14 amino acids. CDR3 nucleotide sequence: TGCGCCAGCAGGCCCGGGACAGGAGCGTACGAGCAGTACTTC. It translates to CASRPGTGAYEQYF.

This chain links TRBV6-9 with TRBJ1-1; 7 nucleotides align to TRBD1. Germline V gene data show CDR1 as MNHGY and CDR2 as SVAAGI. V dropped 9 bases and J dropped 4; count of bases not matched to a gene: 14. There are 15 residues in the CDR3. CDR3 sequence: CARSTGGGGSTEAFF. As DNA, the CDR3 is TGTGCCAGAAGTACCGGAGGGGGCGGGAGCACTGAAGCTTTCTTT.

The J gene is TRBJ1-2, the V gene TRBV29-1; perhaps TRBD1 as D (6 bases). Per germline, CDR1 SQVTM and CDR2 ANQGSEA. This CDR3 has 14 amino acids. Trimming stripped 4 bases from V and 5 bases from J, with 17 bases between. CDR3 region: CSVVRGGERYGYTF. The CDR3 DNA is TGCAGCGTTGTCCGAGGGGGGGAACGATATGGCTACACCTTC.

This chain joins TRBV12-3 or TRBV12-4 and TRBJ2-6, with TRBD1 matching over 8 bases. V shed 8 bases, J shed 2 bases, and the junction held 8 bases outside the gene matches. This CDR3 is 16 amino acids long. The CDR3, as DNA: TGTGCCAGCGGAGGACAGGGTCGTACTGGGGCCAACGTCCTGACTTTC. This encodes CASGGQGRTGANVLTF.

This clonotype occurred a few times. The V and J genes are TRBV4-1 and TRBJ2-7; no definite D call. V was trimmed by 0 bases and J by 1 base, leaving 7 bases between them. Germline assignment: CDR1 MGHRA and CDR2 YSYEKL. This CDR3 spans 14 amino acids. In DNA, the CDR3 is TGCGCCAGCAGCCAAGAAATGCCTTCCTACGAGCAGTACTTC. Protein sequence: CASSQEMPSYEQYF.

V usage is TRBV7-9 and J usage is TRBJ2-1; 8 nucleotides agree with TRBD1. CDR1 is SEHNR, CDR2 FQNEAQ, per germline (reference sequence). The CDR3 runs to 16 residues. Trimming at V came to 10 bases and at J to 1 base, leaving 12 bases not matched to a gene. The CDR3 nucleotides read TGTGCCATTTCACCCCGGACAGGGAGTTCCTACAATGAGCAGTTCTTC. Its protein product is CAISPRTGSSYNEQFF.

The rearrangement links TRBV20-1 to TRBJ2-7, with a possible D match to TRBD1 (5 bases). V was clipped by 0 bases and J by 2 bases, with 14 bases between them. The CDR3 has 15 amino acids. Germline V CDR1 and CDR2: DFQATT, SNEGSKA (reference sequence). CDR3: CSARDRVPGPYEQYF. CDR3 DNA sequence: TGCAGTGCTAGAGATCGTGTGCCAGGGCCCTACGAGCAGTACTTC.

In its sample, this clonotype was seen once. This chain uses TRBV20-1 with TRBJ2-3; D gene unclear. Germline CDR1 is DFQATT and CDR2 is SNEGSKA (reference sequence). Trimming took 6 bases from V and 5 from J, leaving 9 bases between them. This CDR3 is built from 11 residues. As DNA, the CDR3 is TGCAGTGCCCCTCGGGTAGATACGCAGTATTTT. Translation gives CSAPRVDTQYF.

This clonotype was detected only a few times. The rearrangement links TRBV9 to TRBJ1-1; D not resolved. The V gene lost 0 bases and the J gene lost 2 bases, with 5 bases spanning the gap. Germline-derived CDR1 and CDR2 are SGDLS and YYNGEE. The CDR3 sequence is 13 residues long. The CDR3 bases are TGTGCCAGCAGCGTAGTCTCAAACACTGAAGCTTTCTTT. Amino acid sequence: CASSVVSNTEAFF. Full variable domain (outside the CDR3, taken from reference TRBV9 and TRBJ1-1): DSGVTQTPKHLITATGQRVTLRCSPRSGDLSVYWYQQSLDQGLQFLIQYYNGEERAKGNILERFSAQQFPDLHSELNLSSLELGDSALYFCASSVVSNTEAFFGQGTRLTVV.

In its sample, this clonotype was seen a few times. V usage is TRBV6-6 and J usage is TRBJ1-5; TRBD1 matches at 9 bases. CDR1 and CDR2 from the germline V gene are MNHNY and SVGAGI (reference sequence). V gave up 2 bases and J gave up 6 bases; unmatched junction bases: 26. The length of the CDR3 is 22 residues. CDR3: CASSYILSSPIWGQGLIQPQHF. The CDR3 nucleotides are TGTGCCAGCAGTTACATCCTTTCCTCCCCCATTTGGGGACAGGGCTTGATTCAGCCCCAGCATTTT.

The table lists this clonotype with a few counts. This chain uses TRBV5-1 with TRBJ2-3; D gene ambiguous. Germline V gene lookup returns CDR1 SGHRS and CDR2 YFSETQ. The CDR3 length is 15 residues. Between the trimmed V and J ends, which lost 2 bases and 2 bases, there was a span of 12 bases. CDR3 region: CASSFQDAHTDTQYF. In nucleotides, the CDR3 is TGCGCCAGCAGCTTCCAAGATGCCCACACAGATACGCAGTATTTT.

The chain is built from TRBV7-8 and TRBJ2-3; 8 bases map to TRBD2. Losses at the gene ends were 0 bases for V and 1 base for J; bases not matched to a gene: 15. CDR3 length: 20 amino acids. Looked up from germline, CDR1 is SGHVS and CDR2 is FQNEAQ. In DNA form, the CDR3 reads TGTGCCAGCAGCTTAGCCCCAGGGGCGGGAGGTCTCCTGGGCACAGATACGCAGTATTTT. Translated: CASSLAPGAGGLLGTDTQYF.

The chain has TRBV4-1 and TRBJ2-1; tentative D call: TRBD2 (5 bases). CDR1 and CDR2 from the germline V gene are MGHRA and YSYEKL. The CDR3 has 15 amino acids. Trimming removed 2 bases at V and 4 bases at J, with 12 bases between. DNA for the CDR3: TGCGCCAGCAGCCAATTATCGGGGTCATACAATGAGCAGTTCTTC. Translation gives CASSQLSGSYNEQFF.

The CDR3 loop is CASSSTGAGRYEQYF. CDR3 DNA: TGTGCCAGCAGCTCAACAGGGGCAGGTCGGTACGAGCAGTACTTC. The chain uses TRBV7-9 and TRBJ2-7; 7 positions match TRBD1. CDR1 is SEHNR, CDR2 FQNEAQ, per germline (reference sequence). The CDR3 covers 15 residues. The ends lost 4 bases at V and 4 bases at J; junction bases unmatched: 10.

The chain couples TRBV7-9 to TRBJ2-5; TRBD1 matches 7 bases. The CDR3 runs 14 residues. The germline V gene encodes CDR1 SEHNR and CDR2 FQNEAQ (reference sequence). Trimming removed 5 bases from V and 5 bases from J; junction bases left unmatched: 8. In DNA form, the CDR3 reads TGTGCCAGCAGCCCCACCAGGGGGACGGAGACCCAGTACTTC. Encoded protein: CASSPTRGTETQYF.

This clonotype came up many times. This chain joins TRBV12-3 or TRBV12-4 and TRBJ1-2, with 7 bases fitting TRBD1. V lost 6 bases and J lost 11; bases outside the gene matches: 9. This CDR3 has 12 amino acids. For the CDR3, the DNA is TGTGCCAGCAGGGCGACAGGGATAAGGTACACCTTC. It yields the protein CASRATGIRYTF.

This chain joins TRBV7-9 and TRBJ2-7; 8 positions agree with TRBD1. The V gene's germline CDR1 is SEHNR and CDR2 FQNEAQ (reference sequence). This CDR3 is built from 17 residues. V was clipped by 5 bases and J by 3 bases; unmatched bases: 15. The CDR3 here is CASSPLEGQAKHYEQYF. Here the CDR3 DNA reads TGTGCCAGCAGCCCCCTGGAGGGACAGGCCAAACACTACGAGCAGTACTTC.

This chain's CDR3 is CASSYSGRRESGYTF. CDR3 DNA: TGTGCCAGCAGTTATTCGGGGCGCAGGGAGTCCGGCTACACCTTC. This sequence joins TRBV6-5 and TRBJ1-2; a possible D gene is TRBD1 (5 bases). This CDR3 contains 15 residues. CDR1 is MNHEY, CDR2 SVGAGI, per germline. Trimming stripped 3 bases from V and 8 bases from J, with 19 bases between.

The chain employs TRBV7-9 and TRBJ2-5; 7 nucleotides align to TRBD1. The germline V gene has CDR1 SEHNR and CDR2 FQNEAQ (reference sequence). This CDR3 has 14 residues. Trimming cost V 5 bases and J 5 bases; bases outside gene matches: 8. The CDR3 coding sequence is TGTGCCAGCAGCCGACAGGGCCCATGGGAGACCCAGTACTTC. Translated, it gives CASSRQGPWETQYF. Drawing the rest from reference TRBV7-9 and TRBJ2-5, the complete variable domain is DTGVSQNPRHKITKRGQNVTFRCDPISEHNRLYWYRQTLGQGPEFLTYFQNEAQLEKSRLLSDRFSAERPKGSFSTLEIQRTEQGDSAMYLCASSRQGPWETQYFGPGTRLLVL.

This clonotype appeared a few times. V and J are TRBV7-9 and TRBJ1-1, with D perhaps matching TRBD1 (5 bases). Trimming took 7 bases from V and 5 from J, leaving 17 bases between them. The CDR3 covers 14 residues. Germline V lookup: CDR1 SEHNR, CDR2 FQNEAQ (reference sequence). This chain's CDR3 is CASIIGDRGTEAFF. The CDR3 nucleotides read TGTGCCAGCATCATCGGGGACCGGGGAACTGAAGCTTTCTTT. Complete variable domain (other parts from reference TRBV7-9 and TRBJ1-1): DTGVSQNPRHKITKRGQNVTFRCDPISEHNRLYWYRQTLGQGPEFLTYFQNEAQLEKSRLLSDRFSAERPKGSFSTLEIQRTEQGDSAMYLCASIIGDRGTEAFFGQGTRLTVV.